The 4 T cell receptor beta chains below were found in one sample sequenced in a study of cytomegalovirus exposure and HLA in healthy donors. Here immunoSEQ multiplex PCR was the method, and the copy in TCRdb shows in-frame clones only, minus some. The sample lists about 57,000 clones, approximately 95% occurring once. The sequenced sample consisted of PBMCs. The receptor source for this set is a woman aged 18 to 35 in good health and CMV-seronegative.

The chain couples TRBV18 to TRBJ1-2; TRBD1 matches 7 bases. Trimming at V came to 4 bases and at J to 7 bases, leaving 12 bases not matched to a gene. The length of the CDR3 is 15 residues. The germline CDR1 and CDR2 sequences are KGHSH and LQKENI. The CDR3: CASSRLTGSEGGYTF. The CDR3 DNA reads TGTGCCAGCTCACGGTTGACAGGGAGCGAGGGTGGCTACACCTTC.

The V and J genes are TRBV25-1 and TRBJ1-2, with D perhaps matching TRBD1 (6 bases). Germline CDR1 is MGHDK and CDR2 is SYGVNS. The CDR3 covers 16 residues. Trimming removed 2 bases from V and 6 bases from J, with 19 bases in between. The CDR3 sequence is CASSEGGRPAGDGYTF. CDR3 nucleotides: TGTGCCAGCAGTGAAGGGGGCCGACCTGCCGGGGATGGCTACACCTTC.

The rearrangement uses TRBV5-1 and TRBJ1-1; no reliable D call. The CDR3 loop spans 14 amino acids. Trimming cost V 0 bases and J 5 bases, with 11 bases left between them. CDR1 and CDR2 from the germline V gene are SGHRS and YFSETQ. In DNA form, the CDR3 reads TGCGCCAGCAGCTTGGCTCTCGGGTTGACTGAAGCTTTCTTT. Translation gives CASSLALGLTEAFF. Looking up the rest from reference TRBV5-1 and TRBJ1-1 gives the full variable domain: KAGVTQTPRYLIKTRGQQVTLSCSPISGHRSVSWYQQTPGQGLQFLFEYFSETQRNKGNFPGRFSGRQFSNSRSEMNVSTLELGDSALYLCASSLALGLTEAFFGQGTRLTVV.

The V gene is TRBV29-1, the J gene TRBJ2-3; perhaps TRBD1 as D (6 bases). The germline gives CDR1 SQVTM, CDR2 ANQGSEA. The V gene lost 8 bases and the J gene lost 8 bases, with 32 bases spanning the gap. The CDR3 covers 17 residues. For the CDR3, the DNA is TGCAGCCTCGGGGCCAGGGAGTCAGTTTGGGGGCCTGTTACGCAGTATTTT. It codes for CSLGARESVWGPVTQYF.